The clone carrying this T cell receptor (beta chain) was seen many times. Its antigen remains unknown. The germline gives CDR1 MNHNS, CDR2 SASEGT. Trimming shortened V by 7 bases and J by 3 bases, and 14 bases separated the two germline ends. This CDR3 contains 14 residues. This specimen belongs to a study of response to subunit inactivated influenza vaccine. In TCRdb, the RT-PCR reads were re-called with MiXCR into one record per CDR3 protein. The sample shows more than 600,000 distinct CDR3 sequences, approximately 18% of them seen only once. Study-wide points: Authors suggested each seasonal flu vaccination may recruit only limited numbers of new T cells.

The sequences come from PBMCs from blood, collected 4 to 6 days after vaccination. The TCR originated in a man aged 50-59 years who received an inactivated influenza vaccine. The chain uses TRBV6-1 and TRBJ2-3; D is perhaps TRBD1 (5 bases). In DNA form, the CDR3 reads TGTGCCAGCACCGAATCAGGGCGAACAGATACGCAGTATTTT. Translated, it gives CASTESGRTDTQYF.